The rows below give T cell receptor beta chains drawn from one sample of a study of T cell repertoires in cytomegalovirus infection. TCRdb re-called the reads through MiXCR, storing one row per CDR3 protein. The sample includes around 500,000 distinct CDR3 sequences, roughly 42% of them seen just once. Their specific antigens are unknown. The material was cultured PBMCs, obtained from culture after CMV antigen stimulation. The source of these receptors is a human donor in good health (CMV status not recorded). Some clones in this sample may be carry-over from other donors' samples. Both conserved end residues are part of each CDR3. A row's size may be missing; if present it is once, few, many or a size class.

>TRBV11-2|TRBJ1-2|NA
CASSFGGPNYGYTF
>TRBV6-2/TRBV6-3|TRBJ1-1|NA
CASQPRAGGMDTEAFF
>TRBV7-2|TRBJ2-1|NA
CASSLGSVAYNEQFF
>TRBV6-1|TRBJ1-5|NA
CASSRLQGYQPQHF
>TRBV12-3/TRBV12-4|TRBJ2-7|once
CASSETGGPYEQYF
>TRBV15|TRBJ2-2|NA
CATSRGRELFF
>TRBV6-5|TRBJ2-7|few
CASSYTRDGSYEQYF
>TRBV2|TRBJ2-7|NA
CASRGSRYEQYF
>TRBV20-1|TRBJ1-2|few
CSARGTVYGYTF
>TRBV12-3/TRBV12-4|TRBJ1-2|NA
CASSLDVSGYTF
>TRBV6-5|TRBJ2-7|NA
CASRDSRGHYEQYF
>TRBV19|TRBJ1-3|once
CASSTSLSWRDTIYF
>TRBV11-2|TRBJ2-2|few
CASSFPGYGELFF
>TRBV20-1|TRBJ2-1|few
CSASGTYNEQFF
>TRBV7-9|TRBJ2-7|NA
CASSSSFGQGTPYEQYF
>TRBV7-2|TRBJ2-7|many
CASSLSFSGLVSYEQYF
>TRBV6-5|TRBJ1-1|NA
CASSYSLQGDDEAFF
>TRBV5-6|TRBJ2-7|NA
CASSSNRRDRGYEQYF
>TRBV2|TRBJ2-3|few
CASARQGRPDTQYF
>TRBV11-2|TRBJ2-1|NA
CASSLVESQFF
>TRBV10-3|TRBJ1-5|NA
CAISESQGRPQHF
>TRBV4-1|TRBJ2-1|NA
CASSQRGRERPGMTNEQFF
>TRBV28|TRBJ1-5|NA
CASQTGEGHQPQHF
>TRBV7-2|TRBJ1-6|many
CASSLDGQRSRDGYNSPLHF